This TCR beta chain was captured by sequencing in a study of T cells in Graves' hyperthyroidism and ophthalmopathy. Study-wide results and caveats: Ophthalmopathy was distinguished from stable hyperthyroidism by 13 V-J signatures.

Authors of the study amplified TCR beta CDR3 regions from RNA transcripts. Carried out on the TCR CDR3, a first-round RT-PCR used the HTBI primer set. TCRdb reanalysed the multiplex PCR reads using MiXCR and keeps one entry per CDR3 protein. The data show 400,000 to 550,000 distinct CDR3 sequences, with approximately 25% seen just once and approximately 11% held by the top ten. This clonotype was recorded at least ten times. Its antigen is as yet unknown. Trimming pared 1 base from V and 4 bases from J, leaving 10 bases between. This CDR3 contains 14 residues. Germline V CDR1 and CDR2: MNHEY, SMNVEV (reference sequence).

Sequencing input: blood. The chain links TRBV27 to TRBJ2-5; a weak D match, TRBD1 (5 bases). The source of this sequence is a woman aged 25 to 39 with Graves' ophthalmopathy. CDR3 residues: CASSLWGRAETQYF. CDR3 coding DNA: TGTGCCAGCAGTTTATGGGGCAGGGCAGAGACCCAGTACTTC.